This T cell receptor beta chain was recovered during a study of blood T cells in healthy people across ages. The germline V gene encodes CDR1 SGHTA and CDR2 FQGNSA. The V end was cut by 1 base, the J end by 9 bases, with 13 bases between. There are 14 residues in the CDR3. A sample-barcoded 5' primer and a J-beta primer mix were used in a second PCR of roughly 7 to 11 cycles. Using its own MiXCR run on the 5' RACE reads, TCRdb lists one record per CDR3 protein. Seen here are about 1,400,000 distinct CDR3 sequences, approximately 59% observed once, and the top ten hold roughly 6.3%. The sequence was obtained from a man aged 18 to 29 in good health. This chain links TRBV7-2 with TRBJ2-1; D gene unclear. The specimen sequenced was blood. The DNA for the CDR3 is TGTGCCAGCAGCTTAGAATCGCGGCAGCGTGAGCAGTTCTTC. This translates into CASSLESRQREQFF.